This TCR beta chain was profiled in a study of memory CD4+ T cells and cytomegalovirus serostatus. Study findings and constraints: Median bootstrapped AUC for CMV status was just under 0.97 originally, about 0.9 US-trained. Of 150 to 200 reported CMV TCRbeta sequences, around 63 were found in memory CD4+ repertoires.

Single viable CD3+CD4+CD8-CD45RO+ cells were sorted as the memory CD4+ T cells. Comment on this clone: Its target is not known.

The germline V and J ends were trimmed by 0 bases and 7 bases, with 15 bases remaining between them. Germline V gene sequence: CDR1 KGHSY, CDR2 FQNENV. This CDR3 has 15 residues. The table came from immunoSEQ multiplex PCR; TCRdb's copy has only in-frame clones and leaves some out. This table holds 30,000 to 40,000 clones, over 65% found once. The sequencing input was memory CD4+ T cells from blood. The rearrangement uses TRBV16 and TRBJ1-2; possibly TRBD1 for D (6 bases). This TCR was sampled from an adult in good health and CMV-seronegative. In DNA form, the CDR3 reads TGTGCCAGCAGCCAATCAGCGGACGGGGGCGGTGGCTACACCTTC. As protein: CASSQSADGGGGYTF.